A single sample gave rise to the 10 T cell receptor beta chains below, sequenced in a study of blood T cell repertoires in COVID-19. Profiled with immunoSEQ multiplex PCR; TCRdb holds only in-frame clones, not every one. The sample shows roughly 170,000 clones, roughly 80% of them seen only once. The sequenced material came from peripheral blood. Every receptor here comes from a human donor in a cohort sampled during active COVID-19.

CDR3 sequence: CASSQAEQGESEKLFF. CDR3 nucleotides: TGCGCCAGCAGCCAAGCCGAACAGGGGGAAAGTGAAAAACTGTTTTTT. This chain links TRBV4-1 with TRBJ1-4, with 8 bases aligning to TRBD1. Per germline, CDR1 MGHRA and CDR2 YSYEKL. The trim removed 1 base at V and 7 bases at J, leaving 8 bases unmatched. The CDR3 has 16 amino acids.

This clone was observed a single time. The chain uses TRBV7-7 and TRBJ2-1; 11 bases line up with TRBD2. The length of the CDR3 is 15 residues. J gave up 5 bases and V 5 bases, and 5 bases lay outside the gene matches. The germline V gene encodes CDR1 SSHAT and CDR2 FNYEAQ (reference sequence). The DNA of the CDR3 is TGTGCCAGCAGCAATAGCGGGGGGGCCCACAATGAGCAGTTCTTC. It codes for CASSNSGGAHNEQFF.

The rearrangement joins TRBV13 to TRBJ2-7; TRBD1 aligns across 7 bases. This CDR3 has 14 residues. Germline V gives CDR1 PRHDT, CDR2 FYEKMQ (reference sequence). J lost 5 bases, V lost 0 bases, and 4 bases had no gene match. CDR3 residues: CASSLGQGVHEQYF. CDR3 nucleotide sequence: TGTGCCAGCAGCTTAGGTCAGGGGGTACACGAGCAGTACTTC.

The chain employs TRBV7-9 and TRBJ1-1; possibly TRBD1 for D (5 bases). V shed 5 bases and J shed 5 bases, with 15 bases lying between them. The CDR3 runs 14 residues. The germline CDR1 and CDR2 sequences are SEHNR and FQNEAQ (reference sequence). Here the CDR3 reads CASSKQGLRTEAFF. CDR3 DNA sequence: TGTGCCAGCAGCAAGCAGGGCCTGAGAACTGAAGCTTTCTTT.

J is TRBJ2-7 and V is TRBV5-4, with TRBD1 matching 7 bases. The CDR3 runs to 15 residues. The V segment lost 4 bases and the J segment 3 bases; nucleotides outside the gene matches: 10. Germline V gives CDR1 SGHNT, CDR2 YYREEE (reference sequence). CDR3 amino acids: CASSPGQVEVYEQYF. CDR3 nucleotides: TGTGCCAGCAGCCCCGGACAGGTGGAGGTCTACGAGCAGTACTTC.

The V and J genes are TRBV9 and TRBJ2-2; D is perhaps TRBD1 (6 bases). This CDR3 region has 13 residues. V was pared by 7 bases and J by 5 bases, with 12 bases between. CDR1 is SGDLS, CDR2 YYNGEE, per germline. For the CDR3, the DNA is TGTGCCAGCGGCCAGGGGTCAACCGGGGAGCTGTTTTTT. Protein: CASGQGSTGELFF.

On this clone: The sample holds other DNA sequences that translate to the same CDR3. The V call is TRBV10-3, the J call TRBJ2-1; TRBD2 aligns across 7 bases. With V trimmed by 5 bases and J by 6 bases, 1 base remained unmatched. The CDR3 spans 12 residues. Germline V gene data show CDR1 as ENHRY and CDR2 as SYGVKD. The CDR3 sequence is CAISPSGNEQFF. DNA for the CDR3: TGTGCCATCAGTCCTAGCGGCAATGAGCAGTTCTTC.

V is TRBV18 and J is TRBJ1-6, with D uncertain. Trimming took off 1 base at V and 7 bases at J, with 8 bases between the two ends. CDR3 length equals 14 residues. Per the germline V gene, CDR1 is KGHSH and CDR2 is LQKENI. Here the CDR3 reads CASSPQQANSPLHF. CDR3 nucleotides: TGTGCCAGCTCACCACAGCAGGCGAATTCACCCCTCCACTTT.

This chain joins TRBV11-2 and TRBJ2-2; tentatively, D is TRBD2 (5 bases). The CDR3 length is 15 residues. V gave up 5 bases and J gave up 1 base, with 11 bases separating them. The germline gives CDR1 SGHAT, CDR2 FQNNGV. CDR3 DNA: TGTGCCAGCAGCCCGATCGGACTGAACACCGGGGAGCTGTTTTTT. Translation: CASSPIGLNTGELFF.

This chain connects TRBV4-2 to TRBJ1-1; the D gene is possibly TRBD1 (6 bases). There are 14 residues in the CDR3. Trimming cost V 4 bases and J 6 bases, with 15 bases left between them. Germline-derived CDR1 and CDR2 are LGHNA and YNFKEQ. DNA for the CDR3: TGTGCCAGCAGCCCCCCGACAGGAACCGCTGAAGCTTTCTTT. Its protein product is CASSPPTGTAEAFF.